Listed here are 24 T cell receptor beta chains from one sample, sequenced in a study of blood T cell repertoires in COVID-19 (TCRdb year 2020). Library method: the immunoSEQ multiplex PCR assay. The table was pulled from immuneACCESS by TCRdb, which kept in-frame rearrangements only. Such tables lose some clones; where checked, under half of the loss comes from unresolved V genes, and the rest has no known cause. The sample profile shows tens of thousands of clones; more than 80% of them were found once. The ten largest clonotypes hold roughly 2% of the sample. The specimen sequenced was peripheral blood. The receptor set was obtained from a man aged 25 to 40 with acute or convalescent COVID-19.

V gene TRBV3-1 (or the pseudogene TRBV3-2) combines with J gene TRBJ1-2, with 7 bases identical to TRBD1. With 5 bases clipped from V and 8 bases from J, the junction kept 8 bases outside the gene matches. Germline CDR1 and CDR2: LGHDT and YNNKEL (reference sequence). The CDR3 sequence is 13 residues long. For the CDR3, the DNA is TGTGCCAGCAGCACCGGGGGACAGAGGGGCTACACCTTC. Translating gives CASSTGGQRGYTF.

V and J are TRBV18 and TRBJ1-2; D remains ambiguous. CDR3 length: 13 residues. V was shortened by 0 bases and J by 4 bases, with 6 bases between the two germline ends. CDR1 KGHSH and CDR2 LQKENI come from the germline V gene. CDR3 DNA: TGTGCCAGCTCACCACCTTCCCTCTATGGCTACACCTTC. Its translation is CASSPPSLYGYTF.

This clone was counted a single time. The chain employs TRBV5-1 and TRBJ1-6, with D possibly being TRBD1 (5 bases). V was trimmed by 5 bases and J by 6 bases, leaving 9 bases between them. The CDR3 runs 13 residues. Per germline, CDR1 SGHRS and CDR2 YFSETQ. CDR3 protein: CASRQALNSPLHF. In DNA form, the CDR3 reads TGCGCCAGCAGACAGGCGCTTAATTCACCCCTCCACTTT.

J is TRBJ1-1 and V is TRBV5-6, with no clear D. Germline CDR1 and CDR2: SGHDT and YYEEEE. The CDR3 runs to 15 residues. V was pared by 1 base and J by 4 bases, with 14 bases between. CDR3 region: CASSLPQALGTEAFF. The CDR3 nucleotides are TGTGCCAGCAGCTTGCCCCAGGCACTGGGCACTGAAGCTTTCTTT.

This clone was counted only a few times. The rearrangement joins TRBV24-1 to TRBJ1-2; D is undetermined. The CDR3 length is 14 residues. With 1 base removed from V and 4 bases from J, the gap between germline ends came to 9 bases. Germline V gene sequence: CDR1 KGHDR, CDR2 SFDVKD. The CDR3 reads CATSDFSIPYGYTF. CDR3 nucleotides: TGTGCCACCAGTGATTTTTCTATCCCCTATGGCTACACCTTC.

The J gene is TRBJ1-6, the V gene TRBV28, with 7 bases matching TRBD1. The CDR3 length is 15 residues. J was trimmed by 7 bases and V by 6 bases; bases with no gene match: 9. CDR1 is MDHEN and CDR2 is SYDVKM in the germline V gene. The CDR3 DNA reads as TGTGCCAGCAGCACCCCAGGGGGTGGAAATTCACCCCTCCACTTT. Translating gives CASSTPGGGNSPLHF.

This clone was counted only a few times. The CDR3 coding sequence is TGTGCGTCATCAGGGTCTGGAAACACCATATATTTT. This gives the protein CASSGSGNTIYF. V and J are TRBV11-2 and TRBJ1-3; D may be TRBD1 (5 bases). The V gene's germline CDR1 is SGHAT and CDR2 FQNNGV. This CDR3 has 12 residues.

This rearrangement joins TRBV7-9 to TRBJ2-7; TRBD1 aligns across 7 bases. The germline gives CDR1 SEHNR, CDR2 FQNEAQ (reference sequence). This CDR3 contains 13 residues. J gave up 5 bases and V 6 bases, and 7 bases lay outside the gene matches. CDR3 residues: CASRNTGVNEQYF. CDR3 sequence (DNA): TGTGCCAGCAGAAACACAGGGGTAAACGAGCAGTACTTC. Based on the CDR3 plus reference TRBV7-9 and TRBJ2-7, the full variable domain is DTGVSQNPRHKITKRGQNVTFRCDPISEHNRLYWYRQTLGQGPEFLTYFQNEAQLEKSRLLSDRFSAERPKGSFSTLEIQRTEQGDSAMYLCASRNTGVNEQYFGPGTRLTVT.

V gene TRBV6-5 combines with J gene TRBJ1-2, with D unclear. V lost 4 bases and J 2 bases, leaving 8 bases between the germline ends. This CDR3 contains 13 residues. The V gene's germline CDR1 is MNHEY and CDR2 SVGAGI. CDR3 in DNA: TGTGCCAGCAGTTGGTCGGGGAACTATGGCTACACCTTC. This codes for CASSWSGNYGYTF.

V and J are TRBV6-5 and TRBJ1-6; 10 nucleotides line up with TRBD1. V shed 6 bases and J 7 bases; nucleotides not matched to a gene: 6. CDR1 and CDR2 (germline): MNHEY, SVGAGI. The CDR3 sequence is 15 residues long. The CDR3 spells CASSRRDRGNSPLHF. CDR3 in DNA: TGTGCCAGCAGCCGCCGGGACAGGGGCAATTCACCCCTCCACTTT.

V gene TRBV11-2 combines with J gene TRBJ1-1; 8 bases match TRBD1. The CDR3 loop spans 14 amino acids. The J segment lost 10 bases and the V segment lost 1 base, leaving 8 bases of the junction unmatched. Germline values: CDR1 SGHAT, CDR2 FQNNGV. The CDR3 sequence: CASSLVNGQGAAFF. The CDR3 nucleotides read TGTGCCAGCAGCTTAGTAAATGGGCAGGGGGCAGCTTTCTTT.

The rearrangement uses TRBV5-4 and TRBJ2-3; 7 bases are a match to TRBD1. Germline trimming cut 9 bases from V and 5 bases from J; bases unmatched to any gene: 12. The CDR3 length is 14 residues. Looked up from germline, CDR1 is SGHNT and CDR2 is YYREEE (reference sequence). This CDR3 reads CAIPGDSRRDTQYF. DNA of the CDR3: TGTGCCATCCCTGGGGACAGTAGACGAGATACGCAGTATTTT.

J is TRBJ1-1 and V is TRBV30; D is ambiguous. Trimming took off 3 bases at V and 5 bases at J, with 13 bases between the two ends. This CDR3 has 13 residues. Germline assignment: CDR1 GTSNPN and CDR2 SVGIG (reference sequence). In nucleotides, the CDR3 is TGTGCCTGGAGATATCTTGAGTCGACTGAAGCTTTCTTT. It specifies CAWRYLESTEAFF.

V and J are TRBV11-2 and TRBJ2-1; D unresolved. The length of the CDR3 is 13 residues. From germline, CDR1 is SGHAT and CDR2 FQNNGV. V gave up 2 bases and J gave up 7 bases, with 9 bases separating them. CDR3 sequence (DNA): TGTGCCAGCAGCTTAATCTCTCGGAATGAGCAGTTCTTC. Its protein is CASSLISRNEQFF.

This chain connects TRBV10-3 to TRBJ2-5; 9 nucleotides align to TRBD1. The CDR3 consists of 15 residues. The V and J ends lost 0 bases and 5 bases, in that order; junction bases with no gene match: 4. Germline CDR1 reads ENHRY; CDR2 reads SYGVKD. CDR3 sequence: CAISESKDRGETQYF. CDR3 nucleotides: TGTGCCATCAGTGAGTCCAAGGACAGGGGTGAGACCCAGTACTTC.

The chain combines TRBV13 with TRBJ2-3, with D possibly being TRBD1 (6 bases). Germline values: CDR1 PRHDT, CDR2 FYEKMQ (reference sequence). V was cut by 0 bases and J by 1 base, with 11 bases left in between. The CDR3 consists of 16 residues. The CDR3, as DNA: TGTGCCAGCAGCTTAGGGTCCGGACAGCGCACAGATACGCAGTATTTT. It translates to CASSLGSGQRTDTQYF.

V gene TRBV30 combines with J gene TRBJ2-2, with D possibly matching TRBD2 (7 bases). The germline V gene has CDR1 GTSNPN and CDR2 SVGIG (reference sequence). V was cut by 3 bases and J by 3 bases, with 11 bases left in between. The CDR3 extends over 14 amino acids. The chain's CDR3 is CAWRRGGDTGELFF. The CDR3 DNA is TGTGCCTGGAGAAGGGGGGGCGACACCGGGGAGCTGTTTTTT.

The rearrangement joins TRBV10-3 to TRBJ2-5; D gene uncertain. Germline V gene sequence: CDR1 ENHRY, CDR2 SYGVKD. V was trimmed by 2 bases and J by 5 bases, leaving 15 bases between them. There are 15 residues in the CDR3. CDR3: CAISEPNSADETQYF. In DNA, the CDR3 is TGTGCCATCAGTGAGCCTAACAGTGCCGATGAGACCCAGTACTTC.

The rearrangement uses TRBV6-2 or TRBV6-3 and TRBJ2-1; perhaps TRBD2 as D (6 bases). The germline CDR1 and CDR2 sequences are MNHEY and SVGEGT. V was clipped by 0 bases and J by 6 bases, with 9 bases between them. The CDR3 consists of 14 residues. Here the CDR3 DNA reads TGTGCCAGCAGTTACTCCGGGACTTCCAATGAGCAGTTCTTC. This gives the protein CASSYSGTSNEQFF.

V and J are TRBV10-3 and TRBJ1-1, with 9 nucleotides matching TRBD1. CDR1 and CDR2 from the germline V gene are ENHRY and SYGVKD. This CDR3 spans 14 amino acids. J lost 4 bases, V lost 10 bases, and 10 bases had no gene match. DNA of the CDR3: TGTGCCACATCCCTGGACAGGGGCGGCACTGAAGCTTTCTTT. Amino acids: CATSLDRGGTEAFF.

This clone was detected once. V and J are TRBV7-9 and TRBJ2-1; 9 positions match TRBD1. The V segment lost 1 base and the J segment 7 bases; nucleotides outside the gene matches: 5. The germline CDR1 and CDR2 sequences are SEHNR and FQNEAQ (reference sequence). The CDR3 is made up of 15 amino acids. The CDR3: CASSLGRDRVNEQFF. CDR3 bases: TGTGCCAGCAGCTTAGGTCGGGACAGGGTAAATGAGCAGTTCTTC.

V is TRBV3-1 (or the pseudogene TRBV3-2) and J is TRBJ2-1; 7 bases map to TRBD2. The V gene's germline CDR1 is LGHDT and CDR2 YNNKEL (reference sequence). This CDR3 is 15 amino acids long. V trimming: 1 base; J trimming: 4 bases; junction bases outside the gene matches: 4. CDR3 in amino acids: CASSQGAAGYNEQFF. The DNA of the CDR3 is TGTGCCAGCAGCCAAGGCGCAGCGGGGTACAATGAGCAGTTCTTC.

The chain links TRBV5-4 to TRBJ1-1; TRBD1 aligns across 8 bases. After removal of 5 bases from V and 2 bases from J, the junction contained 5 bases not matched to a gene. Per germline, CDR1 SGHNT and CDR2 YYREEE (reference sequence). The length of the CDR3 is 14 residues. In nucleotides, the CDR3 is TGTGCCAGCAGACCGGGACAGGTTAACACTGAAGCTTTCTTT. It is translated as CASRPGQVNTEAFF.

The rearrangement links TRBV5-1 to TRBJ1-5; possibly TRBD1 for D (5 bases). Between the trimmed V and J ends, which lost 2 bases and 2 bases, there was a span of 11 bases. Germline loops: CDR1 SGHRS, CDR2 YFSETQ. This CDR3 has 15 amino acids. The CDR3 coding sequence is TGCGCCAGCAGCTTCGACAGCGGGGGCAATCAGCCCCAGCATTTT. It is translated as CASSFDSGGNQPQHF.